The rows below give T cell receptor beta chains drawn from one sample of a study of T-cell reconstitution after alpha-beta-depleted transplantation in children. TCRdb independently ran MiXCR on the PCR reads; one entry per CDR3 protein. Of some 550,000 distinct CDR3 sequences listed, more than 20% were seen once; the top ten hold around 14%. The sample here was PBMCs, mostly from graft donor cells, taken 360 days after TCRalphabeta/CD19-depleted stem cell transplant. These receptors originate from a boy younger than two who had a stem cell transplant for acute myeloid leukemia, so the T cells may come from the graft donor. Both conserved end residues are part of each CDR3. A D gene is named only where the DNA matches it firmly. A clone size is listed for some rows: how often the clone was seen (once, few, many), or a class if it is expanded.

>TRBV20-1|TRBJ2-7|many|-
CSAPWGDSDEQYF
TGCAGTGCGCCATGGGGAGACAGCGACGAGCAGTACTTC
>TRBV3-1|TRBJ1-1|-|TRBD1
CASSDRAGNTEAFF
TGTGCCAGCAGCGACAGGGCGGGGAACACTGAAGCTTTCTTT
>TRBV20-1|TRBJ1-5|-|-
CSASDPGYQPQHF
TGCAGTGCTTCCGACCCCGGGTATCAGCCCCAGCATTTT
>TRBV18|TRBJ1-1|-|-
CASSPLPENTEAFF
TGTGCCAGCTCACCACTGCCAGAGAACACTGAAGCTTTCTTT
>TRBV29-1|TRBJ2-1|-|-
CSVRSPNEQFF
TGCAGCGTCCGGAGCCCGAATGAGCAGTTCTTC
>TRBV7-3|TRBJ2-7|-|-
CASSYIPGGLSYEQYF
TGTGCCAGCAGCTACATACCAGGGGGGCTCTCCTACGAGCAGTACTTC
>TRBV14|TRBJ2-4|many|-
CASSQGSANIQYF
TGTGCCAGCAGCCAAGGTTCAGCAAACATTCAGTACTTC
>TRBV12-3/TRBV12-4|TRBJ2-5|-|-
CASSLGALGETQETQYF
TGTGCCAGCAGTTTAGGGGCGCTCGGGGAAACCCAAGAGACCCAGTACTTC
>TRBV6-5|TRBJ1-6|many|TRBD1
CASISTGEGGSLHF
TGTGCCAGCATCTCGACAGGGGAGGGGGGGTCCCTCCACTTT
>TRBV28|TRBJ1-5|few|-
CASRFTLNQPQHF
TGTGCCAGCAGATTCACCCTAAATCAGCCCCAGCATTTT
>TRBV27|TRBJ2-3|few|-
CASSYRGLLNTDTQYF
TGTGCCAGCAGTTATCGTGGGCTACTCAACACAGATACGCAGTATTTT
>TRBV27|TRBJ2-3|few|TRBD2
CASTLGQRGAADTQYF
TGTGCCAGCACCCTTGGTCAGCGGGGGGCAGCAGATACGCAGTATTTT
>TRBV29-1|TRBJ2-3|-|-
CSEKPLRGDTHRDTQYF
TGCAGCGAAAAACCCCTTAGGGGGGACACTCACAGGGATACGCAGTATTTT